This T cell receptor (beta chain) comes out of a study of cytomegalovirus exposure and HLA in healthy donors. This clone was seen a single time. In germline, CDR1 is SGHAT, CDR2 FQNNGV. Trimming left V 5 bases short and J 1 base short, with 17 bases between. This CDR3 has 16 residues. The PCR used 60 Vbeta and 13 Jbeta primers. As processed by the authors: Approximately 12 million of 80 million or so unique TCR beta chains were shared, per a later count. Method: immunoSEQ multiplex PCR; TCRdb's copy keeps in-frame clones and lacks some. The D gene and trimming were derived from the DNA, and the V and J assignments and clone size from that table. The sample contains about 100,000 clones, around three quarters of which appear only once.

The receptor was isolated from a man aged 35-49 years in good health and CMV-seronegative. The sequenced material came from PBMCs. This chain links TRBV11-2 with TRBJ2-5; a weak D match, TRBD2 (6 bases). The DNA for the CDR3 is TGTGCCAGCAGCCCCCGGCCGGGACTCATCCAAGAGACCCAGTACTTC. Translated, it gives CASSPRPGLIQETQYF.